The present TCR beta chain was sequenced within a study of blood T cell repertoires in COVID-19. Study-wide context: T cells, B-cell-depleted T cells, or PBMCs supplied cDNA or gDNA.

This CDR3 has 17 amino acids. The trim removed 3 bases at V and 7 bases at J, leaving 15 bases unmatched. CDR1 and CDR2 from the germline V gene are LNHDA and SQIVND (reference sequence). Method: immunoSEQ multiplex PCR; TCRdb's copy keeps in-frame clones and lacks some. This table holds 200,000 to 300,000 clones, 80% to 90% found once. The source of this sequence is a woman aged 80 or over with COVID-19, enrolled during active disease. The genes are TRBV19 and TRBJ2-1, with TRBD2 matching over 7 bases. Input material: peripheral blood. The CDR3 reads CASSMVASGGPQNEQFF. CDR3 DNA: TGTGCCAGTAGTATGGTGGCTAGCGGAGGTCCACAGAATGAGCAGTTCTTC.